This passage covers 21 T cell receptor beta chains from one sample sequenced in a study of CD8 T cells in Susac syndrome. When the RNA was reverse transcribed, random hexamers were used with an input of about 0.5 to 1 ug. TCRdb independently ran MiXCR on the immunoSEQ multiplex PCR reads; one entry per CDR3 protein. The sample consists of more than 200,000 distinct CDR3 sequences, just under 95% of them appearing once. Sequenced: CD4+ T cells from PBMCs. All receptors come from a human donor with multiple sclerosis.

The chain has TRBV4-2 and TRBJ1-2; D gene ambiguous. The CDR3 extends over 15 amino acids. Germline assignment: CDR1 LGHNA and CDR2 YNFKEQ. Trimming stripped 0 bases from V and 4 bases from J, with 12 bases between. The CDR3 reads CASSQDGQPGYGYTF. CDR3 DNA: TGTGCCAGCAGCCAAGATGGGCAGCCTGGCTATGGCTACACCTTC.

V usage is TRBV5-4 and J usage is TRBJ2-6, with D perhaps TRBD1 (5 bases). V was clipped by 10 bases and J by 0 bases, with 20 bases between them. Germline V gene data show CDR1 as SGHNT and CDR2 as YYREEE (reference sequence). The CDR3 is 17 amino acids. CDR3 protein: CAPGPQGSFSGANVLTF. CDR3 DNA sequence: TGTGCCCCCGGCCCCCAGGGATCGTTCTCTGGGGCCAACGTCCTGACTTTC.

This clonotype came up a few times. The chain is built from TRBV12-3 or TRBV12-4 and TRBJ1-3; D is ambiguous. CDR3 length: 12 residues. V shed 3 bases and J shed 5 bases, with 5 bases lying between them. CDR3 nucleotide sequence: TGTGCCAGCAGTTTCTATAGAAACACCATATATTTT. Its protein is CASSFYRNTIYF.

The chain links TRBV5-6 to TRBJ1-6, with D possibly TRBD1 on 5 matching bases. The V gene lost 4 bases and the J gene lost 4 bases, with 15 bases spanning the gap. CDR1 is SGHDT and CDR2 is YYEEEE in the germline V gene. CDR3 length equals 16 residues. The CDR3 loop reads CASSRGRDLYNSPLHF. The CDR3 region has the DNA TGTGCCAGCAGCCGCGGACGGGACCTTTATAATTCACCCCTCCACTTT.

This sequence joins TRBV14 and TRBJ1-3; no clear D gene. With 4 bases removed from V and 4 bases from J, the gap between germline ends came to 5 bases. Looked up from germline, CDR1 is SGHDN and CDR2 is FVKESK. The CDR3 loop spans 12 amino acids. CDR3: CASSRLGNTIYF. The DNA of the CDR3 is TGTGCCAGCAGCCGCCTGGGAAACACCATATATTTT.

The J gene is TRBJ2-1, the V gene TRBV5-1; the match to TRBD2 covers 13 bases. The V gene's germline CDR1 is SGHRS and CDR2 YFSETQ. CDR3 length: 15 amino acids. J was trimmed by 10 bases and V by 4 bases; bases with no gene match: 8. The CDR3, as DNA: TGCGCCAGCAGCGAGGGACTAGCGGGGTGGGGAGAGCAGTTCTTC. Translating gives CASSEGLAGWGEQFF.

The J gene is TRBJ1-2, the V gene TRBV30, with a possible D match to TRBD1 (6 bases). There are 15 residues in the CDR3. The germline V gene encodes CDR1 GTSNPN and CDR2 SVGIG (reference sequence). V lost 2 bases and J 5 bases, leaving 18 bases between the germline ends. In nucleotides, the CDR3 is TGTGCCTGGAGTCTCGGGGGCCCCGAGGGGTATGGCTACACCTTC. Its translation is CAWSLGGPEGYGYTF.

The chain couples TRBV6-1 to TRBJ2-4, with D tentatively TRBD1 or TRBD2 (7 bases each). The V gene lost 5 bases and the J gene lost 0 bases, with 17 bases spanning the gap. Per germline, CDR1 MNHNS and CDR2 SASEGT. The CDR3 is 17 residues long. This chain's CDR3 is CASSITQGGIAKNIQYF. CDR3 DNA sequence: TGTGCCAGCAGTATCACCCAGGGGGGGATAGCCAAAAACATTCAGTACTTC.

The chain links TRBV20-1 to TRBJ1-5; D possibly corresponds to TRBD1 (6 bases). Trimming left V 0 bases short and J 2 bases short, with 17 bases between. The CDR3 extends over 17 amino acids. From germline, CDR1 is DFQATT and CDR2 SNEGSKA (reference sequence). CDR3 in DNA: TGCAGTGCTAGAGATAGTCTTCGTGCAGGGGGCAATCAGCCCCAGCATTTT. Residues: CSARDSLRAGGNQPQHF.

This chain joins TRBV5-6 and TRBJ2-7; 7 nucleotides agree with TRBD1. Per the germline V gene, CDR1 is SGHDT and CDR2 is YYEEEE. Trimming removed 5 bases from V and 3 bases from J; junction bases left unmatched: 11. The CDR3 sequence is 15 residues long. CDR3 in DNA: TGTGCCAGCAGAGCCCCCGGGACAGCGAACTACGAGCAGTACTTC. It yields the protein CASRAPGTANYEQYF.

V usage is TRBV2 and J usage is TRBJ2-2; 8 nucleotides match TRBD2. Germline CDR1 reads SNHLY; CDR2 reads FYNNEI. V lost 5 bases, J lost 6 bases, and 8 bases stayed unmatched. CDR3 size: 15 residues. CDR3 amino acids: CASSTSGSDAGELFF. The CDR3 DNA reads TGTGCCAGCAGTACGAGCGGGAGTGATGCCGGGGAGCTGTTTTTT.

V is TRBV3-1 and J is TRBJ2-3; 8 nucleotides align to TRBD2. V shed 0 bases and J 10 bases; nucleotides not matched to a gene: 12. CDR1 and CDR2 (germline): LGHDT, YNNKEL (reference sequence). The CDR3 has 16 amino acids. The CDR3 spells CASSQDLSVAGLPQYF. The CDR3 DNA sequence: TGTGCCAGCAGCCAAGATCTCTCCGTAGCGGGACTCCCGCAGTATTTT.

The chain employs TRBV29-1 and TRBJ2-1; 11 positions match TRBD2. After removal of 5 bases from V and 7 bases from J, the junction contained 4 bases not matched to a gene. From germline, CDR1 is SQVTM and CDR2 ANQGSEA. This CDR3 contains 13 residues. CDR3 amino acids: CSVSASGGNEQFF. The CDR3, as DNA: TGCAGCGTTAGTGCTAGCGGGGGGAATGAGCAGTTCTTC.

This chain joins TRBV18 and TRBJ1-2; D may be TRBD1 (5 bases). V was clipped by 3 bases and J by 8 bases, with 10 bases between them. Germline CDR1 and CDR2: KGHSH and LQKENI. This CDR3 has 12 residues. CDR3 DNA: TGTGCCAGCTCACCGGGCAGGGAGGGCTACACCTTC. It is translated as CASSPGREGYTF.

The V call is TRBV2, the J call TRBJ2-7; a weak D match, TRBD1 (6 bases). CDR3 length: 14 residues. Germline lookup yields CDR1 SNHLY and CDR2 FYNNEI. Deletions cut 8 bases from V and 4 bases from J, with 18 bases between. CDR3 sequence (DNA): TGTGCCAGCCACAGGGTACTCTTACCGTACGAGCAGTACTTC. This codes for CASHRVLLPYEQYF.

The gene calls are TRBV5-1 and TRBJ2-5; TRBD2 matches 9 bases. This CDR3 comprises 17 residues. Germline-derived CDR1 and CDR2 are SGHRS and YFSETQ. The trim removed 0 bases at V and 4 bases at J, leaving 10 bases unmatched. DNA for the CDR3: TGCGCCAGCAGCTTGGGAAGCGGAGCGGGAGGCCGAGAGACCCAGTACTTC. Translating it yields CASSLGSGAGGRETQYF.

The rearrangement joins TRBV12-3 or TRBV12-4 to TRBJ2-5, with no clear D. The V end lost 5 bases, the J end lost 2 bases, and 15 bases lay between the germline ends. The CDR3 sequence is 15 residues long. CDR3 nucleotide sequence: TGTGCCAGCAGTCCCCGAGGTGTACGACAAGAGACCCAGTACTTC. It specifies CASSPRGVRQETQYF.

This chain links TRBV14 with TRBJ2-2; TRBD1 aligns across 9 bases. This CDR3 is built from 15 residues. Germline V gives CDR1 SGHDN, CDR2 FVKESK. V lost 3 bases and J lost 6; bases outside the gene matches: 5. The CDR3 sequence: CASSQGQGRAGELFF. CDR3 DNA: TGTGCCAGCAGCCAGGGACAGGGTCGCGCCGGGGAGCTGTTTTTT.

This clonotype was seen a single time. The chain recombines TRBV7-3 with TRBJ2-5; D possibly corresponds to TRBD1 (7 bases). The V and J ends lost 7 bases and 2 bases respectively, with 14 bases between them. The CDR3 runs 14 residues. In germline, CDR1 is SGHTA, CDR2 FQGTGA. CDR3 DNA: TGTGCCAGCATCGAGGGGGCGGGGCAAGAGACCCAGTACTTC. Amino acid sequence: CASIEGAGQETQYF.

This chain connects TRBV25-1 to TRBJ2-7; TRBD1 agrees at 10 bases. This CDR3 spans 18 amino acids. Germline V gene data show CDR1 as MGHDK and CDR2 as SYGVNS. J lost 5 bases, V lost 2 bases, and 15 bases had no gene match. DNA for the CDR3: TGTGCCAGCAGTGAAGGTCGACAGGGGGCCACGGTCTTCAACGAGCAGTACTTC. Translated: CASSEGRQGATVFNEQYF.

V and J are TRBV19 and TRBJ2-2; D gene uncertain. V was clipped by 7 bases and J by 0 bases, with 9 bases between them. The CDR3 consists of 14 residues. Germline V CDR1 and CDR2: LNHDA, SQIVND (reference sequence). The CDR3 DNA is TGTGCCAGTAACTGGCGGACGAACACCGGGGAGCTGTTTTTT. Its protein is CASNWRTNTGELFF. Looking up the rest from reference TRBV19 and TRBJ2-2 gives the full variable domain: DGGITQSPKYLFRKEGQNVTLSCEQNLNHDAMYWYRQDPGQGLRLIYYSQIVNDFQKGDIAEGYSVSREKKESFPLTVTSAQKNPTAFYLCASNWRTNTGELFFGEGSRLTVL.